A selection of T cell receptor beta chains follows, all from one sample in a study of tumor-infiltrating lymphocytes in primary liver carcinoma. MiXCR was run by TCRdb on the multiplex PCR reads, yielding one entry per CDR3 protein. The table includes approximately 79,000 distinct CDR3 sequences, 60% to 75% detected once. Specimen: liver tumor tissue from sampling region 4. These receptors originate from a middle-aged man with primary liver carcinoma and hepatitis B virus infection. CDR3s include the opening cysteine and the closing phenylalanine or tryptophan. Size is stated for part of the rows, as once, few or many counts, or as a class when the clone is expanded.

.	TRBJ2-7	TRBV11-2	CASSSLAGSAYEQYF
many	TRBJ2-1	TRBV10-3	CAIKPWGRELNNEQFF
many	TRBJ2-2	TRBV30	CAWSVQRNTGELFF
.	TRBJ2-1	TRBV6-5	CASSYGSGSYSERFF
.	TRBJ2-5	TRBV11-2	CASSTPETGEETQHF
many	TRBJ2-1	TRBV10-3	CAIRTSGSKVNEQFF
.	TRBJ2-1	TRBV6-5	CASSHSTGGQRNEQFF
.	TRBJ1-2	TRBV6-5	CASSYSGHGINYDYTF
.	TRBJ2-6	TRBV11-2	CVSSLGQFSRANVLTF
.	TRBJ2-7	TRBV11-1	CANSFNFARTGQPYEHYF
few	TRBJ2-5	TRBV28	CASSLMRGAETQYF
.	TRBJ2-1	TRBV12-3/TRBV12-4	CANSPHGYTEQFF
.	TRBJ1-4	TRBV12-3/TRBV12-4	CASSLEQGDEKLFF
.	TRBJ2-7	TRBV11-2	CANSLVGWSSYVQYF
.	TRBJ2-5	TRBV11-2	CLSGSRDSAHQETQYF
.	TRBJ2-1	TRBV4-2	CASSQGARGGYNGQFF
.	TRBJ2-3	TRBV29-1	CGVAEGGDTVTQYF
.	TRBJ1-3	TRBV28	CASGSPLGHFAENTIYF
.	TRBJ1-5	TRBV6-1	CASSVSWQGRQPQHF
.	TRBJ2-3	TRBV6-1	CASSQSTGGTDTRYF
many	TRBJ1-1	TRBV12-3/TRBV12-4	CASSLRYRDKAFF
once	TRBJ2-7	TRBV6-1	CASRYEAYEWYF
many	TRBJ1-4	TRBV4-2	CASSQRSRGSKLFF
.	TRBJ1-1	TRBV6-5	CASGYAGPRDEAEAFF
.	TRBJ1-4	TRBV12-3/TRBV12-4	CAGSPIGPNEKLFF
.	TRBJ2-1	TRBV7-8	CANSPGLADYNGQFF
many	TRBJ2-6	TRBV7-9	CASSFLGLASSGANVLTF
many	TRBJ2-7	TRBV28	CASSFDYNYEQYF
.	TRBJ1-2	TRBV18	CASSPSQGKIYGYTF
.	TRBJ1-4	TRBV25-1	CASTLGGGDEKLFF
.	TRBJ2-3	TRBV29-1	CSVETSSGTDAQYF
many	TRBJ2-7	TRBV7-8	CASSLDSEDYEQYF
.	TRBJ2-1	TRBV11-2	CASSSADPGNEQFF
.	TRBJ2-7	TRBV4-1	CASSQATGTGGYEQYF
.	TRBJ2-2	TRBV11-2	CDSSLVALAGTGELCF
.	TRBJ2-5	TRBV12-3/TRBV12-4	CASSRATKETQYF
many	TRBJ2-5	TRBV6-5	CASGLAGVETQYF
many	TRBJ2-5	TRBV28	CASSASGTQETQYF
few	TRBJ1-2	TRBV28	CASLLEGDYGYTF
.	TRBJ2-7	TRBV5-4	CATSLGTSPEQYF
.	TRBJ2-3	TRBV4-1	CASSPTPLAGQDTKYF
many	TRBJ2-1	TRBV29-1	CSVEVGGAQFF
.	TRBJ2-7	TRBV12-3/TRBV12-4	CVRSLHGEVNEQYF
once	TRBJ2-2	TRBV11-2	CGSSFDWDRVGTGELFF
.	TRBJ2-2	TRBV11-2	CANLPPGVYTRELFF
.	TRBJ1-1	TRBV28	CASTLAIVGAGTEAFF
medium-sized	TRBJ1-2	TRBV6-1	CATLMTGVDYGYTF
.	TRBJ2-1	TRBV29-1	CSVSLVGYEQFF
.	TRBJ2-1	TRBV11-2	CANSSAGPGNERFF
.	TRBJ1-4	TRBV11-2	CASSIAQALNEKLFF
.	TRBJ2-1	TRBV11-2	CASSSDVGGNEQFF